Presented here are 26 T cell receptor beta chains from one specimen sequenced in a study of T-cell memory formation after mild COVID-19. Using its own MiXCR run on the 5' RACE reads, TCRdb lists one record per CDR3 protein. The table has hundreds of thousands of distinct CDR3 sequences, about 15% seen once. Material for sequencing was PBMCs or a T cell subset sorted from them (not recorded which). These receptors were obtained from a man aged 18 to 29 who had mild COVID-19 (a few samples of this study predate the infection). Cell type and time point are not known.

This clonotype was counted a few times. The chain recombines TRBV20-1 with TRBJ2-2; D ambiguous. Germline V gene data show CDR1 as DFQATT and CDR2 as SNEGSKA (reference sequence). Trimming removed 2 bases at V and 1 base at J, with 8 bases between. The CDR3 loop spans 14 amino acids. The CDR3: CSARKPGNTGELFF. In nucleotides, the CDR3 is TGCAGTGCTAGAAAGCCCGGGAACACCGGGGAGCTGTTTTTT.

This clonotype was seen a handful of times. The rearrangement uses TRBV3-1 and TRBJ2-1; 10 bases agree with TRBD1. Looked up from germline, CDR1 is LGHDT and CDR2 is YNNKEL (reference sequence). The trim removed 4 bases at V and 6 bases at J, leaving 6 bases unmatched. The CDR3 runs 15 residues. The CDR3 protein is CASSPWTGGINEQFF. The DNA of the CDR3 is TGTGCCAGCAGCCCGTGGACAGGGGGGATCAATGAGCAGTTCTTC.

This chain's CDR3 is CASSSQDGYEQYV. The CDR3 nucleotides read TGTGCCAGCAGCTCGCAGGACGGGTACGAGCAGTACGTC. V gene TRBV7-2 combines with J gene TRBJ2-7; no firm D call. This CDR3 region has 13 residues. From germline, CDR1 is SGHTA and CDR2 FQGNSA. Trimming took off 4 bases at V and 4 bases at J, with 11 bases between the two ends.

The chain has TRBV4-1 and TRBJ1-2; tentative D call: TRBD1 (5 bases). This CDR3 is 15 amino acids long. The germline gives CDR1 MGHRA, CDR2 YSYEKL. Deletions cut 1 base from V and 0 bases from J, with 9 bases between. CDR3 in amino acids: CASSQVTGTNYGYTF. Here the CDR3 DNA reads TGCGCCAGCAGCCAAGTAACAGGAACTAACTATGGCTACACCTTC.

The CDR3 bases are TGTGCCAGCAGCTTAGATGGTGTCAGCCAAGCTTTCTTT. It is translated as CASSLDGVSQAFF. This chain uses TRBV11-2 with TRBJ1-1; D is ambiguous. Germline V lookup: CDR1 SGHAT, CDR2 FQNNGV. The CDR3 totals 13 residues. Trimming took off 0 bases at V and 9 bases at J, with 11 bases between the two ends.

This clonotype has ten or more counts. This chain links TRBV5-1 with TRBJ2-6; D not resolved. This CDR3 has 13 amino acids. V lost 7 bases and J lost 3, with 8 bases in between. Per germline, CDR1 SGHRS and CDR2 YFSETQ. The CDR3 loop is CASAHGGANVLTF. The CDR3 coding sequence is TGCGCCAGCGCACATGGTGGGGCCAACGTCCTGACTTTC.

This clonotype was observed a few times. The chain joins TRBV7-2 to TRBJ2-3, with TRBD2 as a possible D gene (5 bases). V was pared by 6 bases and J by 4 bases, with 14 bases between. Germline values: CDR1 SGHTA, CDR2 FQGNSA. The CDR3 consists of 14 residues. The CDR3 coding sequence is TGTGCCAGCAGATCAAGCGGTGGGCCAGATACGCAGTATTTT. This codes for CASRSSGGPDTQYF.

J is TRBJ2-1 and V is TRBV2; D is unclear. V was clipped by 7 bases and J by 5 bases, with 12 bases between them. CDR3 length equals 13 residues. Germline V lookup: CDR1 SNHLY, CDR2 FYNNEI. The DNA of the CDR3 is TGTGCCAGCAATCAACAAGGAAACAATGAGCAGTTCTTC. Amino acid sequence: CASNQQGNNEQFF.

The chain combines TRBV7-2 with TRBJ2-1; a possible D gene is TRBD2 (7 bases). There are 16 residues in the CDR3. Germline-derived CDR1 and CDR2 are SGHTA and FQGNSA. V lost 0 bases to trimming and J lost 7 bases, with 16 bases between them. Here the CDR3 reads CASSLAGGLGSNEQFF. In DNA, the CDR3 is TGTGCCAGCAGCTTAGCGGGGGGGCTAGGTTCGAATGAGCAGTTCTTC.

This rearrangement joins TRBV5-1 to TRBJ1-6, with a tentative D call TRBD1 (5 bases). The CDR3 has 14 residues. From germline, CDR1 is SGHRS and CDR2 YFSETQ. V was pared by 0 bases and J by 13 bases, with 14 bases between. CDR3 coding DNA: TGCGCCAGCAGCTTGGAACAGACAGCTAGCCCCCTCCACTTT. Amino acid sequence: CASSLEQTASPLHF.

This clonotype has just a few counts. V gene TRBV13 combines with J gene TRBJ1-5; perhaps TRBD1 as D (5 bases). Germline CDR1 and CDR2: PRHDT and FYEKMQ (reference sequence). Trimming cost V 5 bases and J 16 bases, with 18 bases left between them. CDR3 size: 12 residues. The CDR3 DNA follows: TGTGCCAGCAGCAAAGGGGCCTCGGCTCCACATTTT. It translates to CASSKGASAPHF.

This clonotype was observed a handful of times. CDR3: CASTPQGNEQFF. CDR3 bases: TGCGCCAGCACCCCGCAGGGGAATGAGCAGTTCTTC. The chain links TRBV5-1 to TRBJ2-1; D is possibly TRBD1 (6 bases). CDR3 length equals 12 residues. Germline V gene data show CDR1 as SGHRS and CDR2 as YFSETQ. V gave up 6 bases and J gave up 7 bases, with 11 bases separating them.

This clonotype was picked up a small number of times. This chain links TRBV18 with TRBJ1-1, with TRBD1 identical over 7 bases. The V and J ends lost 6 bases and 1 base, in that order; junction bases with no gene match: 2. Germline lookup yields CDR1 KGHSH and CDR2 LQKENI. The CDR3 runs 13 residues. Here the CDR3 reads CASSGQSNTEAFF. CDR3 bases: TGTGCCAGCTCGGGACAGTCGAACACTGAAGCTTTCTTT.

This clonotype occurred a few times. The J gene is TRBJ1-2, the V gene TRBV6-5; possible D gene TRBD1, 5 bases. CDR3 size: 15 residues. V was clipped by 6 bases and J by 2 bases, with 16 bases between them. The germline CDR1 and CDR2 sequences are MNHEY and SVGAGI. The CDR3 is CASSYGSWGNYGYTF. The CDR3 nucleotides read TGTGCCAGCAGCTACGGCTCCTGGGGGAACTATGGCTACACCTTC.

This clonotype was picked up many times. The V call is TRBV20-1, the J call TRBJ1-4; D unresolved. Germline V lookup: CDR1 DFQATT, CDR2 SNEGSKA (reference sequence). The V end was cut by 1 base, the J end by 6 bases, with 15 bases between. There are 15 residues in the CDR3. CDR3 in amino acids: CSARASGPLDEKLFF. The CDR3 DNA reads TGCAGTGCTAGAGCCTCCGGGCCCCTTGATGAAAAACTGTTTTTT.

This rearrangement joins TRBV7-6 to TRBJ1-4; 8 positions match TRBD1. The trim removed 4 bases at V and 3 bases at J, leaving 13 bases unmatched. The CDR3 contains 18 residues. Germline V gene lookup returns CDR1 SGHVS and CDR2 FNYEAQ. The CDR3 here is CASSSLSGRGRSNEKLFF. CDR3 in DNA: TGTGCCAGCAGCTCCCTTTCGGGCAGGGGGCGATCTAATGAAAAACTGTTTTTT.

The J gene is TRBJ2-1, the V gene TRBV5-1; D ambiguous. V dropped 0 bases and J dropped 8 bases, with 9 bases sitting between them. The germline V gene encodes CDR1 SGHRS and CDR2 YFSETQ. This CDR3 region has 13 residues. In DNA, the CDR3 is TGCGCCAGCAGCTTGGGGCAGCCCTATGAGCAGTTCTTC. It is translated as CASSLGQPYEQFF.

The V gene is TRBV24-1, the J gene TRBJ2-7, with no clear D. Trimming removed 9 bases from V and 0 bases from J, with 14 bases in between. CDR3 length: 14 amino acids. From germline, CDR1 is KGHDR and CDR2 SFDVKD. CDR3 sequence: CATENYTSSYEQYV. The CDR3 DNA reads TGTGCCACCGAAAATTACACGAGCTCCTACGAGCAGTACGTC.

There are a few counts of this clonotype. This chain connects TRBV28 to TRBJ2-7; D is possibly TRBD1 (5 bases). Germline CDR1 is MDHEN and CDR2 is SYDVKM. The CDR3 is 15 residues long. V shed 4 bases and J shed 0 bases, with 13 bases lying between them. The CDR3 spells CASSSAGYSSYEQYV. The CDR3 coding sequence is TGTGCCAGCAGTTCAGCAGGGTATTCCTCCTACGAGCAGTACGTC.

This clonotype was picked up a small number of times. This sequence joins TRBV6-2 or TRBV6-3 and TRBJ1-5; perhaps TRBD1 as D (6 bases). Germline V gene sequence: CDR1 MNHEY, CDR2 SVGEGT. The CDR3 is made up of 13 amino acids. The V end was cut by 8 bases, the J end by 2 bases, with 10 bases between. The DNA for the CDR3 is TGTGCCAGCCTACAGGGAGGCAATCAGCCCCAGCATTTT. The encoded protein is CASLQGGNQPQHF.

This clonotype was observed many times. This chain uses TRBV7-2 with TRBJ2-1; 8 nucleotides align to TRBD2. The CDR3 covers 14 residues. CDR1 and CDR2 (germline): SGHTA, FQGNSA. With V trimmed by 4 bases and J by 8 bases, 7 bases remained unmatched. Written as DNA, the CDR3 is TGTGCCAGCAGCTCCGGGGGGGCCGAGTATGAGCAGTTCTTC. Translation: CASSSGGAEYEQFF.

This clonotype was counted ten times or more. The CDR3 DNA reads TGTGCCAGCAGTTCGGCCTACGAGCAGTACTTC. It encodes CASSSAYEQYF. The rearrangement joins TRBV12-3 or TRBV12-4 to TRBJ2-7; D not certain. Trimming took 4 bases from V and 2 from J, leaving 3 bases between them. CDR3 length equals 11 residues.

This clonotype was seen only a few times. The J gene is TRBJ2-7, the V gene TRBV4-1, with D perhaps TRBD2 (5 bases). Per the germline V gene, CDR1 is MGHRA and CDR2 is YSYEKL. The CDR3 is 15 residues long. V dropped 4 bases and J dropped 4 bases, with 17 bases sitting between them. The CDR3 reads CASSRGRGDTYEQYV. The DNA of the CDR3 is TGCGCCAGCAGCCGGGGTCGGGGAGATACTTACGAGCAGTACGTC.

This clonotype was observed at least ten times. The V gene is TRBV7-2, the J gene TRBJ2-5; D remains ambiguous. Trimming removed 5 bases at V and 5 bases at J, with 15 bases between. The CDR3 is made up of 14 amino acids. Germline lookup yields CDR1 SGHTA and CDR2 FQGNSA. CDR3 nucleotides: TGTGCCAGCAGCCGACCCACCAGCAGGGAGACCCAGTACTTC. Its translation: CASSRPTSRETQYF.

This clonotype came up a few times. The V gene is TRBV6-6, the J gene TRBJ2-2, with a possible D match to TRBD2 (6 bases). CDR3 length: 14 amino acids. V lost 11 bases and J 2 bases, leaving 15 bases between the germline ends. Germline V CDR1 and CDR2: MNHNY, SVGAGI (reference sequence). The CDR3, as DNA: TGTGCCGCCCGACTAGGGGTAAACACCGGGGAGCTGTTTTTT. This translates into CAARLGVNTGELFF.

The genes are TRBV7-9 and TRBJ1-2; 9 bases agree with TRBD1. The CDR3 runs to 14 residues. The junction had 2 bases not matched to a gene; V was cut back by 0 bases and J by 6 bases. Germline-derived CDR1 and CDR2 are SEHNR and FQNEAQ (reference sequence). The CDR3 here is CASSLAQGADGYTF. The CDR3 nucleotides read TGTGCCAGCAGCTTAGCACAGGGGGCGGATGGCTACACCTTC.